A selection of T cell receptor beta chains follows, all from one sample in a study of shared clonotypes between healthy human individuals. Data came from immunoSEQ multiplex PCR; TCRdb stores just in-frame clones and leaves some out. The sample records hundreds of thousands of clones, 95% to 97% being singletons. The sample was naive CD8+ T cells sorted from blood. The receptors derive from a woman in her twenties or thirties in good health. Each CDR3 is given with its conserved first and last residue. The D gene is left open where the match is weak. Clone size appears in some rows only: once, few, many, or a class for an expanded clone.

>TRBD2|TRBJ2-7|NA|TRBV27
CASGTSGRAREQYF
TGTGCCAGCGGGACTAGCGGGAGGGCCCGCGAGCAGTACTTC
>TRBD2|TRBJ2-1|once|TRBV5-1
CASSLAGGPGEQFF
TGCGCCAGCAGCCTAGCGGGAGGGCCCGGTGAGCAGTTCTTC
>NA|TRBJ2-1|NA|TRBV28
CASRDSYNEQFF
TGTGCCAGCAGGGACTCCTACAATGAGCAGTTCTTC
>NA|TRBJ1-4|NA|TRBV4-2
CASSLSLGEKLFF
TGTGCCAGCAGCCTATCCCTCGGTGAAAAACTGTTTTTT
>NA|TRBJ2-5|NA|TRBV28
CASSYGGGRGETQYF
TGTGCCAGCAGTTATGGAGGGGGACGCGGAGAGACCCAGTACTTC
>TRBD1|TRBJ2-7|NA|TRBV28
CASSSGETGTYEQYF
TGTGCCAGCAGTTCAGGGGAGACAGGGACCTACGAGCAGTACTTC
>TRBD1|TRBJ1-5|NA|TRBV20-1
CSARHRGLPHF
TGCAGTGCTAGGCACAGGGGCCTTCCTCATTTT
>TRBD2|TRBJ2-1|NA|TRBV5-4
CASSLEAGAQFF
TGTGCCAGCAGCTTGGAAGCGGGAGCGCAGTTCTTC
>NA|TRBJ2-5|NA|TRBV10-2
CASSESTWHANF
TGCGCCAGCAGTGAGTCGACGTGGCACGCCAACTTC
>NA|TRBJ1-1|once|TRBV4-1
CASSQDFYLSSEAFF
TGCGCCAGCAGCCAAGATTTCTACCTTTCCAGTGAAGCTTTCTTT
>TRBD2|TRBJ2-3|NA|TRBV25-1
CASSEGPGLAADTQYF
TGTGCCAGCAGTGAGGGGCCGGGACTAGCGGCAGATACGCAGTATTTT
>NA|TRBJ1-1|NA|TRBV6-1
CASNDMNTEAFF
TGTGCCAGCAACGATATGAACACTGAAGCTTTCTTT
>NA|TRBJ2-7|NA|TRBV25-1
CASRGTGPKQYF
TGTGCCAGCAGGGGCACCGGGCCCAAGCAGTACTTC
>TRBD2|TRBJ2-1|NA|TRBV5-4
CAILLAGEIEQFF
TGTGCCATCCTACTAGCGGGAGAGATTGAGCAGTTCTTC
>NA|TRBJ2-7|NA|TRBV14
CASTADRPTYEQYF
TGTGCCAGCACCGCGGACAGACCGACCTACGAGCAGTACTTC
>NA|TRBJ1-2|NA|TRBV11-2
CASSLVGRAYYGYTF
TGTGCCAGCAGCTTAGTTGGCAGGGCATACTATGGCTACACCTTC
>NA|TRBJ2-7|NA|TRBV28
CASSFGPYEQYF
TGTGCCAGCAGTTTTGGACCCTACGAGCAGTACTTC